The 19 T cell receptor beta chains listed next were all sequenced from one sample in a study of shared clonotypes between healthy human individuals. Profiling relied on immunoSEQ multiplex PCR, and the TCRdb table lists in-frame clones only, not all of them. The sample holds roughly 110,000 clones; around 71% are singletons and the top ten take around 24%. Sequencing used memory CD8+ T cells sorted from blood. Subset defined: CD45RO+ cells pooled with CCR7-negative TemRA cells. These receptors came from a woman aged 30 to 39 in good health.

Ten or more counts support this clone. The sample carries other DNA sequences with the same CDR3. The DNA of the CDR3 is TGTGCCAGCAGCCCTAGGGGTGGGAGCGCCTACAATGAGCAGTTCTTC. Its protein is CASSPRGGSAYNEQFF. The chain links TRBV7-9 to TRBJ2-1; D is possibly TRBD1 or TRBD2 (5 bases each). V dropped 5 bases and J dropped 2 bases, with 16 bases sitting between them. Germline CDR1 is SEHNR and CDR2 is FQNEAQ (reference sequence). The CDR3 consists of 16 residues.

The chain carries TRBV28 and TRBJ2-1, with D perhaps assigned TRBD1 or TRBD2 (7 bases each). Germline CDR1 MDHEN, CDR2 SYDVKM. The CDR3 is 10 residues long. As DNA, the CDR3 is TGTTCCGGGGGGACAGATGAGCAGTTCTTC. Amino acid sequence: CSGGTDEQFF.

V gene TRBV4-1 combines with J gene TRBJ2-5, with TRBD1 as a possible D gene (6 bases). TRBJ2-7 matches the DNA end more closely, so the J call is doubtful. The germline gives CDR1 MGHRA, CDR2 YSYEKL. This CDR3 is 17 amino acids long. The CDR3 is CASSRLGPGTSSYEQYF. The CDR3 DNA sequence: TGCGCCAGCAGCCGTCTGGGCCCCGGGACATCTTCCTACGAGCAGTACTTC.

V usage is TRBV27 and J usage is TRBJ2-3; no clear D. CDR1 MNHEY and CDR2 SMNVEV come from the germline V gene (reference sequence). The CDR3 consists of 13 residues. The V end lost 3 bases, the J end lost 7 bases, and 11 bases lay between the germline ends. CDR3 sequence reads: CASSLNLEYTQYF. In nucleotides, the CDR3 is TGTGCCAGCAGTTTGAACCTGGAATATACGCAGTATTTT.

V and J are TRBV7-9 and TRBJ2-3; TRBD2 matches at 8 bases. CDR1 and CDR2 from the germline V gene are SEHNR and FQNEAQ (reference sequence). J gave up 4 bases and V 5 bases, and 11 bases lay outside the gene matches. CDR3 size: 16 residues. In nucleotides, the CDR3 is TGTGCCAGCAGCCCCTCGGTAGCGGGAATGGCAGATACGCAGTATTTT. Encoded protein: CASSPSVAGMADTQYF.

The V gene is TRBV5-4, the J gene TRBJ2-3; 7 bases match TRBD2. Germline loops: CDR1 SGHNT, CDR2 YYREEE (reference sequence). V lost 3 bases to trimming and J lost 4 bases; unmatched junction nucleotides: 5. This CDR3 has 14 amino acids. This CDR3 reads CASSWGREADTQYF. As DNA, the CDR3 is TGTGCCAGCAGCTGGGGGAGGGAAGCAGATACGCAGTATTTT.

Worth noting for this clone: This likely traces to a read error, being one base from a far larger clone. The V call is TRBV5-4, the J call TRBJ2-5; TRBD2 might be the D (5 bases). CDR1 and CDR2 from the germline V gene are SGHNT and YYREEE (reference sequence). There are 12 residues in the CDR3. V was clipped by 4 bases and J by 9 bases, with 13 bases between them. CDR3 coding DNA: TGTGCCAGCAGCACCCCGGAGGAGGCCCAGTACTTC. Its translation: CASSTPEEAQYF.

The chain has TRBV10-3 and TRBJ2-1; 9 bases are shared with TRBD2. Germline V gives CDR1 ENHRY, CDR2 SYGVKD. This CDR3 has 16 amino acids. J was trimmed by 0 bases and V by 3 bases; bases with no gene match: 3. CDR3 DNA: TGTGCCATCAGTGACTTTAGCGGGAGCTCCTACAATGAGCAGTTCTTC. Its protein product is CAISDFSGSSYNEQFF.

The chain combines TRBV15 with TRBJ2-7; 9 bases line up with TRBD2. The germline CDR1 and CDR2 sequences are LNHNV and YYDKDF (reference sequence). V shed 4 bases and J 2 bases; nucleotides not matched to a gene: 15. There are 18 residues in the CDR3. For the CDR3, the DNA is TGTGCCACCAGCAAGGGTCTGGGGGAATGCGGGAGGGCCTACGAGCAGTACTTC. Its protein is CATSKGLGECGRAYEQYF.

The V gene is TRBV28, the J gene TRBJ2-7; the D gene is possibly TRBD2 (6 bases). V was cut by 6 bases and J by 1 base, with 16 bases left in between. Germline lookup yields CDR1 MDHEN and CDR2 SYDVKM. CDR3 length equals 15 residues. The DNA for the CDR3 is TGTGCCAGCAGCCTCACCGGGACTGCTTCCTACGAGCAGTACTTC. Its translation is CASSLTGTASYEQYF.

This clone was seen just once. The genes are TRBV2 and TRBJ2-7, with 9 nucleotides matching TRBD2. V was pared by 7 bases and J by 7 bases, with 11 bases of the junction left unmatched. Germline V CDR1 and CDR2: SNHLY, FYNNEI. There are 14 residues in the CDR3. In DNA, the CDR3 is TGTGCCAGCAATGGGGTAGCGGGAGAATCTGAGCAGTACTTC. Its protein product is CASNGVAGESEQYF.

The genes are TRBV7-9 and TRBJ1-2, with 7 positions matching TRBD1. Germline assignment: CDR1 SEHNR and CDR2 FQNEAQ (reference sequence). CDR3 length: 19 residues. The trim removed 5 bases at V and 2 bases at J, leaving 20 bases unmatched. The CDR3 spells CASSPHSRPPRGANYGYTF. The CDR3 DNA sequence: TGTGCCAGCAGCCCACATAGTCGCCCCCCCAGGGGGGCCAACTATGGCTACACCTTC.

This chain uses TRBV5-4 with TRBJ1-4; possibly TRBD1 for D (6 bases). Germline V gene sequence: CDR1 SGHNT, CDR2 YYREEE (reference sequence). V gave up 3 bases and J gave up 10 bases, with 16 bases separating them. CDR3 length: 14 residues. The CDR3 loop reads CASSSGGSPGKLFF. CDR3 bases: TGTGCCAGCAGCTCGGGGGGCTCCCCTGGAAAACTGTTTTTT.

A few counts support this clone. The V call is TRBV5-1, the J call TRBJ2-7, with D perhaps assigned TRBD1 or TRBD2 (6 bases each). Germline CDR1 SGHRS, CDR2 YFSETQ. The CDR3 sequence is 13 residues long. V was trimmed by 2 bases and J by 6 bases, leaving 12 bases between them. The CDR3 sequence: CASSFKGGSEQYF. CDR3 DNA: TGCGCCAGCAGCTTCAAGGGGGGAAGCGAGCAGTACTTC.

J is TRBJ2-1 and V is TRBV5-1, with 7 positions matching TRBD2. V gave up 2 bases and J gave up 1 base; unmatched junction bases: 9. This CDR3 is 17 amino acids long. Germline CDR1 SGHRS, CDR2 YFSETQ. CDR3 DNA sequence: TGCGCCAGCAGCTTCAGAACTAGCGACCCTTCCTACAATGAGCAGTTCTTC. This gives the protein CASSFRTSDPSYNEQFF.

J is TRBJ1-1 and V is TRBV28, with D possibly being TRBD1 (6 bases). The germline V gene encodes CDR1 MDHEN and CDR2 SYDVKM. The CDR3 contains 14 residues. V was trimmed by 6 bases and J by 1 base, leaving 12 bases between them. The CDR3 bases are TGTGCCAGCAGCCGCCGGGGGGCGAACACTGAAGCTTTCTTT. Protein sequence: CASSRRGANTEAFF.

The V call is TRBV13, the J call TRBJ1-2, with D perhaps TRBD1 (5 bases). The germline V gene has CDR1 PRHDT and CDR2 FYEKMQ (reference sequence). The V gene lost 4 bases and the J gene lost 13 bases, with 16 bases spanning the gap. This CDR3 comprises 12 residues. CDR3 DNA sequence: TGTGCCAGCAGCTCCCTCCGGGACTCACCCACCTTC. It encodes CASSSLRDSPTF.

J is TRBJ2-1 and V is TRBV4-1; D remains ambiguous. The CDR3 consists of 13 residues. The V end was cut by 5 bases, the J end by 8 bases, with 13 bases between. Germline assignment: CDR1 MGHRA and CDR2 YSYEKL. The CDR3: CASSEQRVYEQFF. The DNA for the CDR3 is TGCGCCAGCAGCGAACAACGGGTATATGAGCAGTTCTTC.

The rearrangement links TRBV28 to TRBJ1-5, with TRBD1 as a possible D gene (5 bases). Germline V gene lookup returns CDR1 MDHEN and CDR2 SYDVKM. The V gene lost 6 bases and the J gene lost 11 bases, with 14 bases spanning the gap. The CDR3 totals 12 residues. The DNA of the CDR3 is TGTGCCAGCAGCCCTCAGGGATTTACCCAGCATTTT. This gives the protein CASSPQGFTQHF.